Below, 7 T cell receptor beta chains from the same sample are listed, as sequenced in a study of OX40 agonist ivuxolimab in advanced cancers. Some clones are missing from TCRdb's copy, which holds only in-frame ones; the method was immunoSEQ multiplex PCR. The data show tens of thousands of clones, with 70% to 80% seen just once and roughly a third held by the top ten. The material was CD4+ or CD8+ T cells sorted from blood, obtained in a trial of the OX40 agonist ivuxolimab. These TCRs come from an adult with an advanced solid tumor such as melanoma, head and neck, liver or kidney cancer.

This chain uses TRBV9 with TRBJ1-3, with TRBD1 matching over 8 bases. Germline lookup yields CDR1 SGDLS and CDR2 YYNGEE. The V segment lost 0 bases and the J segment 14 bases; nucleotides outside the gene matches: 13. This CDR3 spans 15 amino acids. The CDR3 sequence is CASSVGQGPPGFLYF. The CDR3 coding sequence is TGTGCCAGCAGCGTAGGACAGGGGCCCCCTGGGTTCTTATATTTT.

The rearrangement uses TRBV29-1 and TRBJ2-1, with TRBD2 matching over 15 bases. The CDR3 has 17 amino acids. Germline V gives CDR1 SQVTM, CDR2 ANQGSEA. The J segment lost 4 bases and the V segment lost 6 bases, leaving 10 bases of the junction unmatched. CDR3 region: CSVAGTSGGTGYNEQFF. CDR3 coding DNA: TGCAGCGTAGCCGGGACTAGCGGGGGGACAGGGTACAATGAGCAGTTCTTC.

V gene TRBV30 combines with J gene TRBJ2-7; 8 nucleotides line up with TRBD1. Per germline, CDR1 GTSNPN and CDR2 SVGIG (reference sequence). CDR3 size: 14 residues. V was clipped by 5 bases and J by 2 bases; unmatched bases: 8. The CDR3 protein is CAWGRGRAAYEQYF. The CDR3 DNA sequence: TGTGCCTGGGGCAGGGGGCGTGCGGCCTACGAGCAGTACTTC.

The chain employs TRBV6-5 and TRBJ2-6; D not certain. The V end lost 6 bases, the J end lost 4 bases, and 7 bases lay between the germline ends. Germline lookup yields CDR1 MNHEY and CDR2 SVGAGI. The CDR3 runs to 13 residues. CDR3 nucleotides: TGTGCCAGCAGCCCTACCGGGGCCAACGTCCTGACTTTC. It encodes CASSPTGANVLTF.

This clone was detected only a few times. CDR3 nucleotides: TGTGCCAGCACCCGGGCCCACGAGCAGTACTTC. Translated, it gives CASTRAHEQYF. The chain couples TRBV6-5 to TRBJ2-7, with D hard to call. Germline V CDR1 and CDR2: MNHEY, SVGAGI. Trimming took off 7 bases at V and 5 bases at J, with 9 bases between the two ends. The CDR3 is made up of 11 amino acids.

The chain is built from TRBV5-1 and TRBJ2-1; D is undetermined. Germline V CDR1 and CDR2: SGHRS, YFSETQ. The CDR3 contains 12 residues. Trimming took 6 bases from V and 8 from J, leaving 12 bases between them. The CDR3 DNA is TGCGCCAGCACTTCAAGCAAGCATGAGCAGTTCTTC. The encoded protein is CASTSSKHEQFF.

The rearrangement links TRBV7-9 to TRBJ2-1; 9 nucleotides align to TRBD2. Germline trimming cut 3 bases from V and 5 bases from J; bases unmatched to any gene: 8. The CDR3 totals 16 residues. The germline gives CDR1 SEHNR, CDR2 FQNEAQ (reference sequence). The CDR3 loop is CASSFSSAGGDNEQFF. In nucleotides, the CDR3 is TGTGCCAGCAGCTTTAGTTCGGCGGGAGGGGACAATGAGCAGTTCTTC.